Sequencing of this TCR beta chain was carried out in a study of T cell repertoires in cytomegalovirus infection. Turning to the study itself: Both a matching HLA type and CMV infection were indicated by public TCR beta signatures. General study findings and limits: Carriers of CMV and the relevant HLA type were discriminated by public TCR beta frequency. What dominated the ex vivo response were HLA-C-restricted CMV-specific TCR beta clonotypes.

CDR1 and CDR2 (germline): SGHTA, FQGNSA. V was shortened by 6 bases and J by 7 bases, with 16 bases between the two germline ends. This CDR3 has 14 amino acids. TCRdb reanalysed the reads using MiXCR and keeps one entry per CDR3 protein. The sample holds some 180,000 distinct CDR3 sequences, about 17% seen once. As concerns this clonotype: What it recognizes is unknown.

The receptor's source is a human donor in good health (CMV status not recorded). Some clones in this sample may be carry-over from other donors' samples. The chain joins TRBV7-2 to TRBJ2-1, with D hard to call. The sequenced sample was CD8+ T cells from PBMCs. Written as DNA, the CDR3 is TGTGCCAGCAGGTATTGGGGTGGGTCGAATGAGCAGTTCTTC. Its translation is CASRYWGGSNEQFF.